Presented here are 28 T cell receptor beta chains from one specimen sequenced in a study of T cells after yellow fever vaccination. Each CDR3 protein is one row after TCRdb ran MiXCR on the 5' RACE reads. The sample comprises 250,000 or so distinct CDR3 sequences, roughly 6.2% of which are singletons, and about 0.95% rests with the top ten. The specimen comprised CD4+ T cells sorted from PBMCs, sampled on the day of the yellow fever booster vaccination. The receptors were sampled from a young man who received the YFV17D yellow fever vaccine.

The genes are TRBV20-1 and TRBJ2-3, with a possible D match to TRBD2 (5 bases). CDR1 and CDR2 (germline): DFQATT, SNEGSKA (reference sequence). The V end lost 2 bases, the J end lost 1 base, and 19 bases lay between the germline ends. The CDR3 sequence is 17 residues long. The chain's CDR3 is CSARSFTSTQGTDTQYF. CDR3 in DNA: TGCAGTGCTAGAAGTTTTACTAGTACCCAAGGCACAGATACGCAGTATTTT.

This clonotype was seen only a few times. The J gene is TRBJ2-7, the V gene TRBV3-1; D is perhaps TRBD2 (7 bases). V lost 2 bases to trimming and J lost 13 bases, with 18 bases between them. This CDR3 contains 13 residues. Germline CDR1 reads LGHDT; CDR2 reads YNNKEL (reference sequence). The CDR3 DNA reads TGTGCCAGCAGCCAACGCGATGGGGCGGGGGCTTACTTC. Translated: CASSQRDGAGAYF.

This clonotype was found a few times. The rearrangement links TRBV12-3 or TRBV12-4 to TRBJ2-7, with a weak D call TRBD2 (5 bases). The V gene lost 6 bases and the J gene lost 2 bases, with 11 bases spanning the gap. CDR3 length: 13 amino acids. The CDR3 region is CASRQTTTYEQYF. The CDR3 DNA sequence: TGTGCCAGCAGACAGACTACTACCTACGAGCAGTACTTC.

This clonotype was seen only a few times. Written as DNA, the CDR3 is TGTGCCAGTAGTTCCTGGACAGGGGGCAGCGGTCAGCCCCAGCATTTT. The encoded protein is CASSSWTGGSGQPQHF. V gene TRBV19 combines with J gene TRBJ1-5; TRBD1 matches 11 bases. Germline loops: CDR1 LNHDA, CDR2 SQIVND (reference sequence). Unmatched junction bases numbered 9, after V lost 5 bases and J lost 6 bases. CDR3 length: 16 amino acids. Full variable domain (rest looked up from reference TRBV19 and TRBJ1-5): DGGITQSPKYLFRKEGQNVTLSCEQNLNHDAMYWYRQDPGQGLRLIYYSQIVNDFQKGDIAEGYSVSREKKESFPLTVTSAQKNPTAFYLCASSSWTGGSGQPQHFGDGTRLSIL.

The table lists this clonotype with many counts. The gene calls are TRBV20-1 and TRBJ2-4; D is uncertain. The germline V gene encodes CDR1 DFQATT and CDR2 SNEGSKA (reference sequence). The CDR3 runs 13 residues. V gave up 5 bases and J gave up 5 bases, with 13 bases separating them. CDR3 loop: CSAPRVEENIQYF. The CDR3 DNA reads TGCAGTGCTCCCCGGGTTGAAGAAAACATTCAGTACTTC.

This clonotype occurred many times. The chain has TRBV21-1 and TRBJ2-7; TRBD2 was called by the table and not checked on the DNA. TRBV21-1 is assigned pseudogene status. The CDR3 has 16 amino acids. CDR3 nucleotides: TGTGCCAGCAGCAAAGGTACTAGCGGGAGGCGGTACGAGCAGTACTTC. Protein sequence: CASSKGTSGRRYEQYF.

This clonotype was seen at least ten times. This rearrangement joins TRBV10-3 to TRBJ2-3; unclear D gene. Trimming removed 5 bases at V and 2 bases at J, with 2 bases between. The germline V gene has CDR1 ENHRY and CDR2 SYGVKD. This CDR3 has 11 amino acids. DNA of the CDR3: TGTGCCATCAGTAACACAGATACGCAGTATTTT. Amino acid sequence: CAISNTDTQYF.

This clonotype was recorded a few times. Here the CDR3 DNA reads TGCAGCGTTGATGGGCTCTCGGATGGCTACACCTTC. Amino acid sequence: CSVDGLSDGYTF. The genes are TRBV29-1 and TRBJ1-2; D gene unclear. This CDR3 region has 12 residues. Germline CDR1 is SQVTM and CDR2 is ANQGSEA. The V and J ends lost 3 bases and 6 bases respectively, with 11 bases between them.

The J gene is TRBJ2-7, the V gene TRBV7-9; no firm D call. CDR1 SEHNR and CDR2 FQNEAQ come from the germline V gene (reference sequence). V lost 5 bases, J lost 3 bases, and 14 bases lay in between. CDR3 length equals 14 residues. Written as DNA, the CDR3 is TGTGCCAGCAGCCCCAGGAACCTAAGCTACGAGCAGTACTTC. It codes for CASSPRNLSYEQYF.

This clonotype was seen ten or more times. CDR3 residues: CSVGLRTGSMDTQYF. CDR3 bases: TGCAGCGTTGGGTTAAGGACAGGTAGTATGGATACGCAGTATTTT. The chain employs TRBV29-1 and TRBJ2-3, with TRBD1 matching 7 bases. This CDR3 is built from 15 residues. Germline CDR1 and CDR2: SQVTM and ANQGSEA. V trimming: 4 bases; J trimming: 6 bases; junction bases outside the gene matches: 13.

This clonotype occurred many times. The chain employs TRBV5-1 and TRBJ2-1; TRBD2 matches at 8 bases. The J segment lost 4 bases and the V segment lost 2 bases, leaving 8 bases of the junction unmatched. The germline V gene has CDR1 SGHRS and CDR2 YFSETQ. This CDR3 has 16 amino acids. DNA of the CDR3: TGCGCCAGCAGCTTAAGCGGCGGGAGGCCTTACAATGAGCAGTTCTTC. It codes for CASSLSGGRPYNEQFF.

This clonotype was detected a few times. V gene TRBV28 combines with J gene TRBJ2-7, with D hard to call. The CDR3 sequence is 12 residues long. Germline V gene data show CDR1 as MDHEN and CDR2 as SYDVKM. Trimming stripped 3 bases from V and 9 bases from J, with 12 bases between. The CDR3 reads CASSFLGKGQYF. In DNA, the CDR3 is TGTGCCAGCAGTTTCTTGGGAAAAGGGCAGTACTTC. Together with reference TRBV28 and TRBJ2-7, the CDR3 gives the full variable domain: DVKVTQSSRYLVKRTGEKVFLECVQDMDHENMFWYRQDPGLGLRLIYFSYDVKMKEKGDIPEGYSVSREKKERFSLILESASTNQTSMYLCASSFLGKGQYFGPGTRLTVT.

This clonotype turned up a few times. The chain joins TRBV18 to TRBJ2-4, with D perhaps matching TRBD1 or TRBD2 (5 bases each). CDR1 and CDR2 from the germline V gene are KGHSH and LQKENI. The CDR3 is 14 amino acids. Deletions cut 2 bases from V and 0 bases from J, with 5 bases between. The chain's CDR3 is CASSPGTAKNIQYF. The CDR3 DNA sequence: TGTGCCAGCTCACCAGGGACAGCCAAAAACATTCAGTACTTC.

The chain combines TRBV18 with TRBJ1-4, with TRBD1 matching over 8 bases. V lost 0 bases and J lost 7; bases outside the gene matches: 10. Germline loops: CDR1 KGHSH, CDR2 LQKENI. The CDR3 runs to 17 residues. CDR3 in DNA: TGTGCCAGCTCACCACCGGGCGACAGGGGAGAGGGTGAAAAACTGTTTTTT. This translates into CASSPPGDRGEGEKLFF.

The table lists this clonotype with many counts. The chain employs TRBV7-9 and TRBJ2-5, with 7 bases identical to TRBD2. Germline CDR1 SEHNR, CDR2 FQNEAQ (reference sequence). The CDR3 is 14 residues long. The ends lost 7 bases at V and 2 bases at J; junction bases unmatched: 7. As DNA, the CDR3 is TGTGCCAGCACTCAAGCGGGACCTCAAGAGACCCAGTACTTC. Translated: CASTQAGPQETQYF.

The rearrangement joins TRBV28 to TRBJ2-1; D gene unclear. The CDR3 consists of 13 residues. The germline CDR1 and CDR2 sequences are MDHEN and SYDVKM. Deletions cut 6 bases from V and 11 bases from J, with 17 bases between. CDR3 DNA: TGTGCCAGCAGCCCACCCGCCAGCCCGAAGCAGTTCTTC. Its protein is CASSPPASPKQFF.

This clonotype was picked up many times. V and J are TRBV20-1 and TRBJ1-3; no reliable D call. The CDR3 is made up of 13 amino acids. Trimming shortened V by 6 bases and J by 0 bases, and 9 bases separated the two germline ends. Germline CDR1 and CDR2: DFQATT and SNEGSKA (reference sequence). CDR3 in amino acids: CSAADPSGNTIYF. The CDR3 DNA reads as TGCAGTGCCGCCGATCCCTCTGGAAACACCATATATTTT.

The rearrangement joins TRBV20-1 to TRBJ2-3; possibly TRBD2 for D (6 bases). The V and J ends lost 5 bases and 2 bases respectively, with 14 bases between them. The CDR3 consists of 14 residues. Looked up from germline, CDR1 is DFQATT and CDR2 is SNEGSKA (reference sequence). CDR3 in amino acids: CSAPRDLDTDTQYF. The CDR3 region has the DNA TGCAGTGCTCCAAGGGACTTAGACACAGATACGCAGTATTTT.

This rearrangement joins TRBV10-3 to TRBJ2-7, with TRBD2 identical over 10 bases. Unmatched junction bases numbered 8, after V lost 0 bases and J lost 3 bases. The CDR3 covers 17 residues. Germline lookup yields CDR1 ENHRY and CDR2 SYGVKD. The CDR3 DNA follows: TGTGCCATCAGTGAGTCGGTTAAGACTAGCGGGTTCTACGAGCAGTACTTC. It encodes CAISESVKTSGFYEQYF.

The chain couples TRBV2 to TRBJ2-3; TRBD1 or TRBD2 may be the D gene (5 bases each). The germline V gene has CDR1 SNHLY and CDR2 FYNNEI. The CDR3 is 12 amino acids. V shed 6 bases and J shed 7 bases, with 11 bases lying between them. The CDR3 region is CASRGEGNTQYF. Written as DNA, the CDR3 is TGTGCCAGCAGAGGAGAGGGGAATACGCAGTATTTT.

Concerning this clonotype itself: This may come from a read error, since a much larger clone is one base off. The chain employs TRBV20-1 and TRBJ2-5, with 9 bases aligning to TRBD2. V lost 0 bases, J lost 5 bases, and 10 bases stayed unmatched. The CDR3 spans 16 residues. Germline-derived CDR1 and CDR2 are DFQATT and SNEGSKA (reference sequence). The CDR3 spells CSARDPRREGRETQYF. Written as DNA, the CDR3 is TGCAGTGCTAGAGATCCCCGGCGGGAGGGCAGGGAGACCCAGTACTTC.

This clonotype was found many times. The CDR3, as DNA: TGTGCCAGCAGCTTAATAGCGGGAGTAGATAATGAGCAGTTCTTC. It yields the protein CASSLIAGVDNEQFF. The V call is TRBV7-2, the J call TRBJ2-1, with 9 bases aligning to TRBD2. The CDR3 has 15 residues. The germline V gene has CDR1 SGHTA and CDR2 FQGNSA. J lost 7 bases, V lost 2 bases, and 6 bases had no gene match.

This clonotype was observed many times. The chain's CDR3 is CASSGTSSNTGELFF. The CDR3 nucleotides are TGCGCCAGCAGCGGGACCAGTTCGAACACCGGGGAGCTGTTTTTT. V usage is TRBV5-1 and J usage is TRBJ2-2; D possibly uses TRBD1 or TRBD2 (5 bases each). V lost 4 bases and J lost 0, with 10 bases in between. Germline V gene data show CDR1 as SGHRS and CDR2 as YFSETQ. The CDR3 consists of 15 residues.

The table lists this clonotype with a few counts. The chain couples TRBV5-4 to TRBJ2-3, with D possibly being TRBD1 (6 bases). CDR3 length equals 15 residues. Trimming left V 1 base short and J 8 bases short, with 17 bases between. Germline assignment: CDR1 SGHNT and CDR2 YYREEE (reference sequence). DNA of the CDR3: TGTGCCAGCAGCTTGCCAGCGGAGAGGGGGAGTACGCAGTATTTT. Translated: CASSLPAERGSTQYF.

In its sample, this clonotype was seen many times. The chain links TRBV11-3 to TRBJ2-2, with D perhaps being TRBD1 or TRBD2 (5 bases each). Germline V gene sequence: CDR1 SGHNT, CDR2 YENEEA. Trimming pared 5 bases from V and 0 bases from J, leaving 10 bases between. The CDR3 runs to 15 residues. CDR3 DNA: TGTGCCAGCAGCGAGGGACCGACGAACACCGGGGAGCTGTTTTTT. Encoded protein: CASSEGPTNTGELFF.

The sample holds many counts of this clonotype. The chain is built from TRBV7-6 and TRBJ2-5; D uncertain. The V gene's germline CDR1 is SGHVS and CDR2 FNYEAQ. Trimming left V 0 bases short and J 5 bases short, with 19 bases between. This CDR3 has 17 residues. CDR3 coding DNA: TGTGCCAGCAGCTTAGCGAGAGAGGCGGACGGGTACGAGACCCAGTACTTC. Protein sequence: CASSLAREADGYETQYF.

The rearrangement links TRBV29-1 to TRBJ2-7; 8 nucleotides match TRBD1. Losses at the gene ends were 4 bases for V and 2 bases for J; bases not matched to a gene: 1. Germline values: CDR1 SQVTM, CDR2 ANQGSEA. The CDR3 runs 12 residues. The CDR3 DNA sequence: TGCAGCGTTGTACAGGGGGCCTACGAGCAGTACTTC. Amino acids: CSVVQGAYEQYF.

This clonotype came up a few times. The V gene is TRBV4-2, the J gene TRBJ2-2, with unresolved D. V lost 3 bases and J lost 8, with 10 bases in between. The germline CDR1 and CDR2 sequences are LGHNA and YNFKEQ. This CDR3 region has 13 residues. DNA of the CDR3: TGTGCCAGCAGCCAGCTATCTAGGGGGGAGCTGTTTTTT. Its protein product is CASSQLSRGELFF.